This is a list of T cell receptor beta chains from one sample in a study of blood T cell repertoires in COVID-19. Libraries were prepared by immunoSEQ multiplex PCR; TCRdb keeps only in-frame clonotypes and omits some of them. The data contain some 270,000 clones, 80% to 85% of them seen just once; the ten biggest clones take up around 3.7%. Sequenced material: PBMCs or T cells enriched from blood (not recorded which). These receptors all come from a man aged 50 or older who had recovered from COVID-19. Both conserved end residues are part of each CDR3. D genes are given only for firm matches. Where a row states a size, it is once, few, many or the class of an expanded clone; other rows omit it.

TGTGCCAGCAGGACAGGGACGGCAAATCAGCCCCAGCATTTT | CASRTGTANQPQHF | TRBJ1-5 | TRBV2 | TRBD1 | .
TGTGCCAGCAGCCGGACAGGGGGCGCATCTGGGGGTTATGGCTACACCTTC | CASSRTGGASGGYGYTF | TRBJ1-2 | TRBV2 | TRBD1 | .
TGTGCCAGCAACCCTGAGGGCAGGCGGAACACTGAAGCTTTCTTT | CASNPEGRRNTEAFF | TRBJ1-1 | TRBV6-5 | . | .
TGTGCCAGCACCCCCCCAGGGGGCAATGAAAAACTGTTTTTT | CASTPPGGNEKLFF | TRBJ1-4 | TRBV6-5 | TRBD1 | .
TGTGCCAGCAGCCAACTGTTCACAGATACGCAGTATTTT | CASSQLFTDTQYF | TRBJ2-3 | TRBV3-1/TRBV3-2 | . | .
TGCAGTGCTAGTACAGGCCGACTGCTTGGCTACACCTTC | CSASTGRLLGYTF | TRBJ1-2 | TRBV20-1 | . | few
TGTGCCAGCATCCGGGGGACTGAAGCTTTCTTT | CASIRGTEAFF | TRBJ1-1 | TRBV27 | . | .
TGTGCCAGCAGCGCCGTCGGGACAGGGGAGGCCTCGAGAAAACTGTTTTTT | CASSAVGTGEASRKLFF | TRBJ1-4 | TRBV9 | TRBD1 | .
TGTGCCAGCAGTGACGGGGACTACGAGCAGTACTTC | CASSDGDYEQYF | TRBJ2-7 | TRBV2 | . | .
TGTGCCAGCAGGCCTAACAGGGGGCGTAACACTGAAGCTTTCTTT | CASRPNRGRNTEAFF | TRBJ1-1 | TRBV6-5 | TRBD1 | .
TGTGCCAGCGATACACAGGGAAAGAACACTGAAGCTTTCTTT | CASDTQGKNTEAFF | TRBJ1-1 | TRBV3-1/TRBV3-2 | . | .
TGTGCCAGCAGTCTCCAGGGGAGGGGCCTTAATGAAAAACTGTTTTTT | CASSLQGRGLNEKLFF | TRBJ1-4 | TRBV27 | . | .
TGTGCCAGCAGCCAAATTAACGGGGGAAACACCATATATTTT | CASSQINGGNTIYF | TRBJ1-3 | TRBV3-1/TRBV3-2 | . | once
TGTGCCAGTAGTTTGACTCCGTCGGGCAATGAGCAGTTCTTC | CASSLTPSGNEQFF | TRBJ2-1 | TRBV19 | . | .
TGTGCCAGCAGCTTCTTTTTTTCACTAGCGGGCGCAGATACGCAGTATTTT | CASSFFFSLAGADTQYF | TRBJ2-3 | TRBV11-2 | TRBD2 | .
TGTGCCAGCAGCCAAGATGGGGTAGGGGACACTGAAGCTTTCTTT | CASSQDGVGDTEAFF | TRBJ1-1 | TRBV4-2 | . | .
TGTGCCAGCAGTGAAGGGACAGGGGGATCCTACGAGCAGTACTTC | CASSEGTGGSYEQYF | TRBJ2-7 | TRBV2 | TRBD1 | .
TGTGCCAGCAGCGTAGGAACAGTAAGCACCGGGGAGCTGTTTTTT | CASSVGTVSTGELFF | TRBJ2-2 | TRBV9 | . | .
TGTGCCAGCTCACGGCCCCAGGCAGGGGTCTACAATGAGCAGTTCTTC | CASSRPQAGVYNEQFF | TRBJ2-1 | TRBV18 | . | .
TGTGCCAGCAGCCAAGGACAGCGCGGCTACACCTTC | CASSQGQRGYTF | TRBJ1-2 | TRBV3-1/TRBV3-2 | . | .
TGTGCCATCAGTCCCGGGACAGGGGACTACAATGAGCAGTTCTTC | CAISPGTGDYNEQFF | TRBJ2-1 | TRBV10-3 | TRBD1 | few
TGCGCCAGCAGCTTTGTAGCGGGGGGGATCTCCTACGAGCAGTACTTC | CASSFVAGGISYEQYF | TRBJ2-7 | TRBV5-1 | TRBD2 | .
TGTGCCAGCAGCCGACACAGTACCGAGCAGTACTTC | CASSRHSTEQYF | TRBJ2-7 | TRBV7-9 | . | .
TGCGCCAGCAGGAAAGCGGGGGGTGCAACTAATGAAAAACTGTTTTTT | CASRKAGGATNEKLFF | TRBJ1-4 | TRBV10-1 | . | .
TGCGCCAGCAGCTATCTGGCCGACAGGGTCATTCAGTACTTC | CASSYLADRVIQYF | TRBJ2-4 | TRBV5-1 | TRBD1 | .
TGCAGCGTCCAGGGACAGGGGACAAGAGATACGCAGTATTTT | CSVQGQGTRDTQYF | TRBJ2-3 | TRBV29-1 | TRBD1 | .
TGTGCCAGCAGTAGGGAGAGCTTAAGTGGCTACACCTTC | CASSRESLSGYTF | TRBJ1-2 | TRBV6-5 | . | .
TGTGCCAGCAGCTTGGCAACGGGACAAGAGCAGTACTTC | CASSLATGQEQYF | TRBJ2-7 | TRBV5-4 | . | .
TGTGCCAGCACCCCGGGTCGGGAGAACTATGGCTACACCTTC | CASTPGRENYGYTF | TRBJ1-2 | TRBV6-4 | . | .
TGTGCCAGTAGGGCGGGACAGGGTTACGAGCAGTACTTC | CASRAGQGYEQYF | TRBJ2-7 | TRBV19 | TRBD1 | .
TGTGCCAGCTCCCCGAGACTAGCGGGAGAGCGTGGTACGCAGTATTTT | CASSPRLAGERGTQYF | TRBJ2-3 | TRBV18 | TRBD2 | .
TGTGCCAGCAGCCGGACTCCGGAGACCCAGTACTTC | CASSRTPETQYF | TRBJ2-5 | TRBV14 | . | .
TGTGCCAGCAGCTTAGTAAGGGGCCACAATGAGCAGTTCTTC | CASSLVRGHNEQFF | TRBJ2-1 | TRBV11-3 | . | .
TGTGCCAGCAGCAATCAGGGGGCTTGGGGCTACACCTTC | CASSNQGAWGYTF | TRBJ1-2 | TRBV5-8 | TRBD1 | .
TGTGCCAGCAGCCGGACTAGCGTGGGTGAGCAGTTCTTC | CASSRTSVGEQFF | TRBJ2-1 | TRBV3-1/TRBV3-2 | TRBD2 | .
TGTGCCAGCAGCTTAGATGGAGGTGGCTACACCTTC | CASSLDGGGYTF | TRBJ1-2 | TRBV7-6 | . | .
TGTGCCAGCAACAGGGGGCCCACTGAAGCTTTCTTT | CASNRGPTEAFF | TRBJ1-1 | TRBV28 | TRBD1 | .
TGTGCCAGCAGCTTAATGATTGGAGTGGGACTAGCGAGCGGCGATGAGCAGTTCTTC | CASSLMIGVGLASGDEQFF | TRBJ2-1 | TRBV7-3 | TRBD2 | .
TGTGCCAGCTCCCTTAAGCGCGGACAGGGACAAGAGACCCAGTACTTC | CASSLKRGQGQETQYF | TRBJ2-5 | TRBV18 | TRBD1 | .
TGTGCCAGCAGCTTAGCTCGGGCGGGAAATCAGCCCCAGCATTTT | CASSLARAGNQPQHF | TRBJ1-5 | TRBV7-2 | . | .
TGTGCCAGTATTCGGGAGGGTTCTAACTATGGCTACACCTTC | CASIREGSNYGYTF | TRBJ1-2 | TRBV19 | . | .
TGTGCCAGCAGCTTCCGCAGGGAACAGCCCCAGCATTTT | CASSFRREQPQHF | TRBJ1-5 | TRBV5-6 | . | .